Below are 8 T cell receptor beta chains sequenced from a single sample in a study of blood T cell repertoires in COVID-19. Sequenced by immunoSEQ multiplex PCR; TCRdb stores in-frame clones only, minus some. The sample lists more than 450,000 clones; about nine tenths were seen once. Sequenced input: PBMCs or T cells enriched from blood (not recorded which). Receptors were obtained from a woman between 18 and 29 years old who had recovered from COVID-19.

This chain uses TRBV7-8 with TRBJ1-1; 7 nucleotides match TRBD1. After removal of 4 bases from V and 8 bases from J, the junction contained 7 bases not matched to a gene. Germline V gene data show CDR1 as SGHVS and CDR2 as FQNEAQ. The CDR3 runs 13 residues. CDR3 in amino acids: CASSSRTGYEAFF. In nucleotides, the CDR3 is TGTGCCAGCAGCTCCCGGACAGGATACGAAGCTTTCTTT. Full variable domain (remainder filled in from reference TRBV7-8 and TRBJ1-1): GAGVSQSPRYKVAKRGQDVALRCDPISGHVSLFWYQQALGQGPEFLTYFQNEAQLDKSGLPSDRFFAERPEGSVSTLKIQRTQQEDSAVYLCASSSRTGYEAFFGQGTRLTVV.

The chain carries TRBV11-1 and TRBJ1-1; D gene uncertain. The CDR3 extends over 15 amino acids. V was cut by 1 base and J by 4 bases, with 13 bases left in between. CDR1 and CDR2 from the germline V gene are SGHAT and FQDESV (reference sequence). The CDR3 DNA sequence: TGTGCCAGCAGCTTAGGATCGGGGTTTGGCACTGAAGCTTTCTTT. Translating it yields CASSLGSGFGTEAFF.

The table lists this clone with a count of one. The chain combines TRBV29-1 with TRBJ2-3; no clear D. CDR1 SQVTM and CDR2 ANQGSEA come from the germline V gene. CDR3 length equals 13 residues. Trimming removed 3 bases from V and 2 bases from J, with 9 bases in between. CDR3 DNA sequence: TGCAGCGTTGAGGGCAGGTACACAGATACGCAGTATTTT. Amino acids: CSVEGRYTDTQYF.

The rearrangement uses TRBV6-5 and TRBJ1-1; 11 nucleotides agree with TRBD1. Germline V gives CDR1 MNHEY, CDR2 SVGAGI. The CDR3 totals 11 residues. Unmatched junction bases numbered 3, after V lost 8 bases and J lost 10 bases. In nucleotides, the CDR3 is TGTGCCAGCGGGACAGGGGGGATAGCTTTCTTT. Its translation: CASGTGGIAFF.

The rearrangement joins TRBV19 to TRBJ2-2; 7 bases are shared with TRBD1. With 6 bases clipped from V and 4 bases from J, the junction kept 11 bases outside the gene matches. Germline CDR1 reads LNHDA; CDR2 reads SQIVND (reference sequence). This CDR3 has 16 residues. The CDR3 sequence is CASSVQHYRGTGELFF. Here the CDR3 DNA reads TGTGCCAGTAGCGTCCAGCATTACAGGGGCACCGGGGAGCTGTTTTTT.

This clone was detected only a few times. This chain connects TRBV27 to TRBJ2-7; 9 bases map to TRBD1. V dropped 5 bases and J dropped 5; count of bases not matched to a gene: 13. The CDR3 loop spans 16 amino acids. CDR1 and CDR2 from the germline V gene are MNHEY and SMNVEV (reference sequence). The CDR3 loop is CASSPRGDRALHEQYF. The CDR3 DNA reads TGTGCCAGCAGTCCCCGTGGGGACAGGGCTTTACACGAGCAGTACTTC.

The rearrangement links TRBV20-1 to TRBJ1-5; D ambiguous. In germline, CDR1 is DFQATT, CDR2 SNEGSKA (reference sequence). This CDR3 region has 11 residues. V was shortened by 3 bases and J by 11 bases, with 11 bases between the two germline ends. CDR3: CSASPDLAQHF. The CDR3, as DNA: TGCAGTGCTAGCCCTGACTTGGCCCAGCATTTT.

The V call is TRBV19, the J call TRBJ2-1; 9 nucleotides align to TRBD1. The junction had 9 bases not matched to a gene; V was cut back by 1 base and J by 8 bases. This CDR3 comprises 16 residues. Germline-derived CDR1 and CDR2 are LNHDA and SQIVND (reference sequence). CDR3 sequence: CASSIGDRGVWDEQFF. DNA of the CDR3: TGTGCCAGTAGTATAGGAGACAGGGGGGTTTGGGATGAGCAGTTCTTC.